This is a list of T cell receptor beta chains from one sample in a study of blood T cell repertoires in COVID-19. Repertoires were generated with immunoSEQ multiplex PCR, while TCRdb's copy carries only in-frame clones and drops some. The sample lists about 240,000 clones, roughly four fifths occurring once. Material for sequencing was PBMCs or T cells enriched from blood (not recorded which). The receptors here all came from a middle-aged woman who had been exposed to COVID-19. The CDR3 runs from the conserved cysteine through the conserved F or W. Each record gives: D gene, J gene, clone size, V gene, CDR3 DNA, CDR3 protein. D genes are given only for firm matches. Only part of the rows carry a size: once, few, many, or a class if the clone is expanded.

>-|TRBJ2-7|-|TRBV7-2
TGTGCCAGCAGCTCTGCGGCTAGAATCTACGAGCAGTACTTC
CASSSAARIYEQYF
>TRBD1|TRBJ2-5|-|TRBV7-9
TGTGCCAGCCTACCTACAGGGGGTCAAGAGACCCAGTACTTC
CASLPTGGQETQYF
>-|TRBJ2-1|-|TRBV7-8
TGTGCCAGCAGCTTAGGAAACACCTACAATGAGCAGTTCTTC
CASSLGNTYNEQFF
>TRBD1|TRBJ2-7|few|TRBV18
TGTGCCAGCTCGCCCGGGACAGGGGCTACAAGCGAGCAGTACTTC
CASSPGTGATSEQYF
>-|TRBJ2-7|-|TRBV4-1
TGCGCCAGCAGCCAAGAGGCAGGCAGATCCTACGAGCAGTACTTC
CASSQEAGRSYEQYF
>-|TRBJ2-3|once|TRBV7-2
TGTGCCAGCAGCTTACAGGTGGCGGGGAGCACAGATACGCAGTATTTT
CASSLQVAGSTDTQYF
>-|TRBJ1-1|-|TRBV19
TGTGCCAGTAGTATAGAGGGCAGCATGAACACTGAAGCTTTCTTT
CASSIEGSMNTEAFF
>-|TRBJ1-2|-|TRBV7-9
TGTGCCAGCAGCTCTCGGAGTAGCCCGGTACGGGCTAACTATGGCTACACCTTC
CASSSRSSPVRANYGYTF
>TRBD2|TRBJ2-1|once|TRBV14
TGTGCCAGCAGCCCCGGCTTTGTGGCTAGCGGATACAATGAGCAGTTCTTC
CASSPGFVASGYNEQFF
>TRBD1|TRBJ1-2|-|TRBV14
TGTGCCAGCAGCACACGGGACAGGGGAGGCTATGGCTACACCTTC
CASSTRDRGGYGYTF
>TRBD1|TRBJ2-3|-|TRBV2
TGTGCCAGCACACCGGGACAGCGCACAGATACGCAGTATTTT
CASTPGQRTDTQYF
>-|TRBJ2-1|-|TRBV19
TGTGCCAGTGACCCTTCGGGGAGGAGCTCCTACAATGAGCAGTTCTTC
CASDPSGRSSYNEQFF
>-|TRBJ1-4|-|TRBV2
TGTGCCAGCAGTGGGGGGGCTAATGAAAAACTGTTTTTT
CASSGGANEKLFF
>TRBD2|TRBJ2-7|-|TRBV18
TGTGCCAGCTCACAACTAGCGGGGGGCCGTGACGAGCAGTACTTC
CASSQLAGGRDEQYF
>-|TRBJ1-2|-|TRBV5-8
TGTGCCAGCAGCTTTAACAGGGACGCTGGCTACACCTTC
CASSFNRDAGYTF
>-|TRBJ2-7|-|TRBV7-9
TGTGCCAGCAGCTTAGCCCCCATTCCCGAGCAGTACTTC
CASSLAPIPEQYF
>-|TRBJ2-3|-|TRBV21-1
TGTGCCAGCTGCCACCCTCTCAGGCGGGATTCCACAGATACGCAGTATTTT
CASCHPLRRDSTDTQYF
>TRBD1|TRBJ1-5|-|TRBV4-2
TGTGCCAGCAGCCAAGGGACAGGGGATCAGCCCCAGCATTTT
CASSQGTGDQPQHF
>-|TRBJ1-4|-|TRBV6-5
TGTGCCAGCAGCATGAAGGGGGATGAAAAACTGTTTTTT
CASSMKGDEKLFF
>-|TRBJ1-2|-|TRBV2
TGTGCCAGCAGTCTCGACAGGATAACCTATGGCTACACCTTC
CASSLDRITYGYTF
>-|TRBJ2-7|once|TRBV6-5
TGTGCCAGCAGTTACCATCGCGGAGGGGCCTACGAGCAGTACTTC
CASSYHRGGAYEQYF
>TRBD2|TRBJ2-2|-|TRBV4-1
TGCGCCAGCAGCCCGTGGCCGGGGGGAGGGAACACCGGGGAGCTGTTTTTT
CASSPWPGGGNTGELFF
>TRBD2|TRBJ2-5|-|TRBV19
TGTGCCAGTAACAGAGGGACTAGCGTCGTAGAGACCCAGTACTTC
CASNRGTSVVETQYF
>-|TRBJ2-1|-|TRBV29-1
TGCAGCGTTGAAGGACAGGTAAATGAGCAGTTCTTC
CSVEGQVNEQFF
>-|TRBJ1-1|-|TRBV7-9
TGTGCCGTAAATTTGGGAGACACTGAAGCTTTCTTT
CAVNLGDTEAFF
>-|TRBJ1-3|-|TRBV12-3/TRBV12-4
TGTGCCAGCAGCCACGGCTCTGGAAACACCATATATTTT
CASSHGSGNTIYF
>TRBD1|TRBJ1-6|-|TRBV7-6
TGTGCCAGCAGCCCACTGGACAGGGATAATTCACCCCTCCACTTT
CASSPLDRDNSPLHF
>-|TRBJ2-7|-|TRBV7-6
TGTGCCAGCAGTTCGAATCGCGGCTACGAGCAGTACTTC
CASSSNRGYEQYF
>TRBD2|TRBJ2-5|-|TRBV6-5
TGTGCCAGCAGTAGAGCGGGGGCTTCACAAGAGACCCAGTACTTC
CASSRAGASQETQYF
>TRBD2|TRBJ2-5|-|TRBV20-1
TGCAGTGCTAGTAATCAGGTAGCGGGGGTGGAGACCCAGTACTTC
CSASNQVAGVETQYF
>TRBD1|TRBJ1-1|-|TRBV5-6
TGTGCCAGCAGCTTAAGAACCTGGACAGGGGACACTGAAGCTTTCTTT
CASSLRTWTGDTEAFF
>TRBD2|TRBJ2-1|-|TRBV5-1
TGCGCCAGCAGCTCGACTAGCGGGGGGAACAATGAGCAGTTCTTC
CASSSTSGGNNEQFF
>-|TRBJ1-2|-|TRBV27
TGTGCCAGCAGTTTCGACGGACTTTGGGGCTACACCTTC
CASSFDGLWGYTF
>-|TRBJ2-2|many|TRBV11-2
TGTGCCAGCAGCGTACAGGGAGCCACCGGGGAGCTGTTTTTT
CASSVQGATGELFF
>TRBD1|TRBJ2-5|-|TRBV27
TGTGCCAGCAGTCCCCCCCCAGGGGGAATGGAGACCCAGTACTTC
CASSPPPGGMETQYF
>-|TRBJ1-6|-|TRBV19
TGTGCCAGTAGTATAGTTTGGGCAGATAATTCACCCCTCCACTTT
CASSIVWADNSPLHF